The 26 T cell receptor beta chains given below trace back to one sample, sequenced in a study of OX40 agonist ivuxolimab in advanced cancers. Method: immunoSEQ multiplex PCR; TCRdb's copy keeps in-frame clones and lacks some. Here the sample spans around 67,000 clones, roughly 80% being singletons. The material sequenced was CD4+ or CD8+ T cells sorted from blood, taken in a trial of the OX40 agonist ivuxolimab. These TCRs come from an adult with an advanced solid tumor such as melanoma, head and neck, liver or kidney cancer.

This chain connects TRBV5-6 to TRBJ2-1; D unresolved. The CDR3 extends over 15 amino acids. V was trimmed by 6 bases and J by 2 bases, leaving 15 bases between them. Germline-derived CDR1 and CDR2 are SGHDT and YYEEEE. CDR3 DNA: TGTGCCAGCAACCTGTTGTCGGGTCCCTACAATGAGCAGTTCTTC. Amino acid sequence: CASNLLSGPYNEQFF.

This clone was seen a handful of times. The chain joins TRBV7-2 to TRBJ1-1; D not resolved. Germline CDR1 reads SGHTA; CDR2 reads FQGNSA. This CDR3 is 13 amino acids long. The ends were cut back, 2 bases at V and 5 bases at J, with 9 bases in the middle. The DNA of the CDR3 is TGTGCCAGCAGCTTAACTTGGGGTACTGAAGCTTTCTTT. Translated, it gives CASSLTWGTEAFF.

This clone was seen a handful of times. CDR3 in DNA: TGTGCCAGTAGTATAAGACAGGGTAAGGGCCATGAGCAGTTCTTC. As protein: CASSIRQGKGHEQFF. This chain uses TRBV19 with TRBJ2-1; TRBD1 matches at 7 bases. The CDR3 is made up of 15 amino acids. The germline CDR1 and CDR2 sequences are LNHDA and SQIVND (reference sequence). V lost 2 bases to trimming and J lost 8 bases; unmatched junction nucleotides: 9. Full variable domain (outside the CDR3, taken from reference TRBV19 and TRBJ2-1): DGGITQSPKYLFRKEGQNVTLSCEQNLNHDAMYWYRQDPGQGLRLIYYSQIVNDFQKGDIAEGYSVSREKKESFPLTVTSAQKNPTAFYLCASSIRQGKGHEQFFGPGTRLTVL.

This chain links TRBV5-1 with TRBJ2-2; no clear D. V gave up 7 bases and J gave up 2 bases, with 15 bases separating them. There are 15 residues in the CDR3. The germline V gene has CDR1 SGHRS and CDR2 YFSETQ. The chain's CDR3 is CASFLAPRNTGELFF. The CDR3 coding sequence is TGCGCCAGCTTTCTGGCTCCTAGAAACACCGGGGAGCTGTTTTTT. Full variable domain (outside the CDR3, taken from reference TRBV5-1 and TRBJ2-2): KAGVTQTPRYLIKTRGQQVTLSCSPISGHRSVSWYQQTPGQGLQFLFEYFSETQRNKGNFPGRFSGRQFSNSRSEMNVSTLELGDSALYLCASFLAPRNTGELFFGEGSRLTVL.

The chain uses TRBV27 and TRBJ1-4, with D possibly TRBD1 on 6 matching bases. Trimming shortened V by 5 bases and J by 4 bases, and 17 bases separated the two germline ends. The CDR3 has 16 residues. Germline V gene sequence: CDR1 MNHEY, CDR2 SMNVEV (reference sequence). For the CDR3, the DNA is TGTGCCAGCAGTCCGCAGGGGACGGCAATTAATGAAAAACTGTTTTTT. It encodes CASSPQGTAINEKLFF.

In nucleotides, the CDR3 is TGTGCCAGCAGCCGACTGAAACATATCGCGAACACCGGGGAGCTGTTTTTT. Its translation: CASSRLKHIANTGELFF. J is TRBJ2-2 and V is TRBV11-1; no firm D call. The CDR3 is 17 amino acids. The ends were cut back, 5 bases at V and 0 bases at J, with 16 bases in the middle. The germline V gene has CDR1 SGHAT and CDR2 FQDESV (reference sequence).

The chain carries TRBV27 and TRBJ2-1; TRBD2 agrees at 15 bases. V shed 5 bases, J shed 7 bases, and the junction held 6 bases outside the gene matches. Germline values: CDR1 MNHEY, CDR2 SMNVEV (reference sequence). There are 16 residues in the CDR3. This CDR3 reads CASSTSGTSGGNEQFF. CDR3 sequence (DNA): TGTGCCAGCAGTACCTCCGGGACTAGCGGGGGGAATGAGCAGTTCTTC.

CDR3 amino acids: CASSHPFGEQYF. The CDR3, as DNA: TGTGCCAGCAGCCACCCCTTTGGCGAGCAGTACTTC. This chain connects TRBV7-2 to TRBJ2-7; D is unclear. The V and J ends lost 5 bases and 6 bases respectively, with 11 bases between them. Germline assignment: CDR1 SGHTA and CDR2 FQGNSA. The CDR3 loop spans 12 amino acids.

The chain links TRBV5-4 to TRBJ1-2; the match to TRBD1 covers 8 bases. After removal of 4 bases from V and 5 bases from J, the junction contained 16 bases not matched to a gene. In germline, CDR1 is SGHNT, CDR2 YYREEE (reference sequence). The CDR3 has 17 amino acids. CDR3 coding DNA: TGTGCCAGCAGCCCCGGAGCCGGGACAGGAGTTAATTATGGCTACACCTTC. Protein sequence: CASSPGAGTGVNYGYTF.

The chain uses TRBV21-1 and TRBJ1-1; the table's D call, TRBD1, has no DNA check behind it. TRBV21-1 is recorded as a pseudogene. The CDR3 sequence is 13 residues long. The CDR3 loop reads CASSHRFMGEAFF. As DNA, the CDR3 is TGTGCCAGCAGTCACAGGTTTATGGGTGAAGCTTTCTTT.

The CDR3 protein is CASSETSGGADTQYF. The CDR3 DNA follows: TGTGCCAGCTCGGAGACTAGCGGGGGTGCAGATACGCAGTATTTT. The J gene is TRBJ2-3, the V gene TRBV18; 12 bases line up with TRBD2. The CDR3 is 15 residues long. V dropped 6 bases and J dropped 4; count of bases not matched to a gene: 5. Looked up from germline, CDR1 is KGHSH and CDR2 is LQKENI.

In nucleotides, the CDR3 is TGTGCCAGTAGTACAAGAAGGACAGGCCACTTTCCTTTCTTT. This translates into CASSTRRTGHFPFF. V is TRBV19 and J is TRBJ1-1; 7 nucleotides match TRBD1. Germline V CDR1 and CDR2: LNHDA, SQIVND (reference sequence). The trim removed 4 bases at V and 12 bases at J, leaving 14 bases unmatched. The CDR3 covers 14 residues. Based on the CDR3 plus reference TRBV19 and TRBJ1-1, the full variable domain is DGGITQSPKYLFRKEGQNVTLSCEQNLNHDAMYWYRQDPGQGLRLIYYSQIVNDFQKGDIAEGYSVSREKKESFPLTVTSAQKNPTAFYLCASSTRRTGHFPFFGQGTRLTVV.

This clone was detected only a few times. The chain uses TRBV7-9 and TRBJ1-1, with 8 bases aligning to TRBD1. J gave up 3 bases and V 5 bases, and 8 bases lay outside the gene matches. This CDR3 spans 15 amino acids. Germline V lookup: CDR1 SEHNR, CDR2 FQNEAQ (reference sequence). CDR3 loop: CASSNYRGGYTEAFF. CDR3 nucleotides: TGTGCCAGCAGCAACTACAGGGGGGGGTACACTGAAGCTTTCTTT.

Regarding this clone: The sample contains more than one DNA sequence encoding this CDR3. The chain joins TRBV4-2 to TRBJ2-2; tentatively, D is TRBD1 (6 bases). This CDR3 is built from 15 residues. CDR1 and CDR2 (germline): LGHNA, YNFKEQ. V dropped 0 bases and J dropped 4 bases, with 9 bases sitting between them. CDR3 protein: CASSQDWGPTGELFF. CDR3 sequence (DNA): TGTGCCAGCAGCCAAGATTGGGGGCCCACCGGGGAGCTGTTTTTT.

V and J are TRBV6-1 and TRBJ2-3; tentative D call: TRBD1 (5 bases). Germline V CDR1 and CDR2: MNHNS, SASEGT. There are 15 residues in the CDR3. V was shortened by 3 bases and J by 4 bases, with 14 bases between the two germline ends. CDR3 sequence reads: CASSEPQGGADTQYF. Written as DNA, the CDR3 is TGTGCCAGCAGTGAGCCCCAGGGTGGGGCAGATACGCAGTATTTT.

This sequence joins TRBV7-6 and TRBJ2-2, with D possibly being TRBD1 (6 bases). From germline, CDR1 is SGHVS and CDR2 FNYEAQ. V was pared by 1 base and J by 1 base, with 7 bases between. The CDR3 runs to 15 residues. The CDR3 DNA is TGTGCCAGCAGCTTAGGGGGACAGAACACCGGGGAGCTGTTTTTT. It is translated as CASSLGGQNTGELFF.

V is TRBV5-6 and J is TRBJ1-4, with D perhaps TRBD1 (5 bases). CDR1 is SGHDT, CDR2 YYEEEE, per germline. V shed 4 bases and J shed 12 bases, with 19 bases lying between them. CDR3 length equals 14 residues. The DNA of the CDR3 is TGTGCCAGCAGCCCGATCCGAGGGGCCGGGGAACTGTTTTTT. Protein sequence: CASSPIRGAGELFF.

This chain connects TRBV27 to TRBJ1-5; D remains ambiguous. CDR1 is MNHEY and CDR2 is SMNVEV in the germline V gene (reference sequence). Trimming stripped 3 bases from V and 7 bases from J, with 7 bases between. The CDR3 is 12 residues long. CDR3 nucleotide sequence: TGTGCCAGCAGTTTTGTAGGGCAGCCCCAGCATTTT. It encodes CASSFVGQPQHF.

DNA of the CDR3: TGTGCCAGCAGAGTCCAGGACAGGGGCGGCTACACCTTC. Amino acid sequence: CASRVQDRGGYTF. The genes are TRBV6-1 and TRBJ1-2; 9 nucleotides align to TRBD1. Germline trimming cut 6 bases from V and 8 bases from J; bases unmatched to any gene: 7. This CDR3 has 13 amino acids. Germline-derived CDR1 and CDR2 are MNHNS and SASEGT.

This clone has only one observation. The rearrangement uses TRBV19 and TRBJ2-2, with D perhaps being TRBD1 or TRBD2 (6 bases each). Germline V gives CDR1 LNHDA, CDR2 SQIVND (reference sequence). The CDR3 has 16 amino acids. V gave up 3 bases and J gave up 6 bases, with 17 bases separating them. CDR3: CASSMGGRGPSGELFF. The CDR3 nucleotides read TGTGCCAGTAGTATGGGGGGCAGAGGTCCCTCCGGGGAGCTGTTTTTT. The full variable domain, completed using reference TRBV19 and TRBJ2-2, is DGGITQSPKYLFRKEGQNVTLSCEQNLNHDAMYWYRQDPGQGLRLIYYSQIVNDFQKGDIAEGYSVSREKKESFPLTVTSAQKNPTAFYLCASSMGGRGPSGELFFGEGSRLTVL.

The V call is TRBV20-1, the J call TRBJ1-2; no reliable D call. The CDR3 length is 11 residues. Germline loops: CDR1 DFQATT, CDR2 SNEGSKA (reference sequence). V shed 1 base and J shed 7 bases, with 7 bases lying between them. The CDR3 DNA sequence: TGCAGTGCTAGAGCACAGACTGGCTACACCTTC. As protein: CSARAQTGYTF.

This chain uses TRBV7-2 with TRBJ2-7, with D maybe TRBD2 (6 bases). In germline, CDR1 is SGHTA, CDR2 FQGNSA. V was cut by 8 bases and J by 0 bases, with 20 bases left in between. The CDR3 has 16 residues. CDR3: CASANPAAGVSYEQYF. CDR3 coding DNA: TGTGCCAGCGCCAACCCGGCAGCGGGTGTCTCCTACGAGCAGTACTTC.

V is TRBV5-1 and J is TRBJ2-1; 12 nucleotides line up with TRBD1. J gave up 2 bases and V 4 bases, and 10 bases lay outside the gene matches. The CDR3 is made up of 18 amino acids. CDR1 is SGHRS, CDR2 YFSETQ, per germline. CDR3 residues: CASSGGQGASTPYNEQFF. The CDR3 coding sequence is TGCGCCAGCAGCGGGGGACAGGGGGCATCCACACCCTACAATGAGCAGTTCTTC.

The gene calls are TRBV7-2 and TRBJ1-1; tentatively, D is TRBD1 (5 bases). Germline CDR1 and CDR2: SGHTA and FQGNSA. With 5 bases removed from V and 1 base from J, the gap between germline ends came to 14 bases. The CDR3 runs 15 residues. The CDR3, as DNA: TGTGCCAGCAGCCCTCAACGGGGGGGGAACACTGAAGCTTTCTTT. Its protein is CASSPQRGGNTEAFF.

This rearrangement joins TRBV7-6 to TRBJ2-7; D gene ambiguous. From germline, CDR1 is SGHVS and CDR2 FNYEAQ. The V end lost 0 bases, the J end lost 0 bases, and 9 bases lay between the germline ends. This CDR3 region has 15 residues. The CDR3 DNA sequence: TGTGCCAGCAGCTTAGCTTTCGGTGTCTCCTACGAGCAGTACTTC. Translating it yields CASSLAFGVSYEQYF.

This sequence joins TRBV7-2 and TRBJ2-3; a possible D gene is TRBD1 (6 bases). CDR3 length: 17 residues. Trimming stripped 2 bases from V and 1 base from J, with 16 bases between. CDR1 SGHTA and CDR2 FQGNSA come from the germline V gene. The CDR3 here is CASSLSSTGPGTDTQYF. The CDR3 DNA reads TGTGCCAGCAGCTTATCATCGACAGGCCCGGGCACAGATACGCAGTATTTT.